This T cell receptor (beta chain) comes out of a study of T cells in Graves' hyperthyroidism and ophthalmopathy. Overall study findings and caveats: Through a model of 13 V-J features, ophthalmopathy was separated from stable hyperthyroidism. Most expanded thyroid clonotypes above 0.001 recurred in blood.

This clonotype occurred many times. No antigen is known for it. No progression to ophthalmopathy during 18 months of follow-up defined stable disease. Each patient was aged 18 to 65 and had newly diagnosed hyperthyroidism of under 2 months' duration. The source material, RNA transcripts, was used to amplify TCR beta CDR3 regions. The TCR CDR3 was amplified in a first-round RT-PCR using the HTBI primer set. TCRdb itself ran the multiplex PCR reads through MiXCR, one entry per CDR3 protein. The sample gives about 210,000 distinct CDR3 sequences, 15% to 20% of which show up once; approximately 50% is in the top ten. J gave up 5 bases and V 4 bases, and 1 base lay outside the gene matches. Germline loops: CDR1 DFQATT, CDR2 SNEGSKA (reference sequence). The CDR3 runs 12 residues.

Material for sequencing was blood. The chain carries TRBV20-1 and TRBJ1-5; 8 positions match TRBD1. This sequence was found in a man aged 45-60 years with Graves' hyperthyroidism. CDR3 residues: CSATGGYQPQHF. In DNA form, the CDR3 reads TGCAGTGCTACAGGGGGCTATCAGCCCCAGCATTTT.